This TCR beta chain was captured by sequencing in a study of T cell responses to AZD1222 COVID-19 vaccine. Study outcomes and limitations: The study reported that nearly half of spike-specific TCRs target unmutated variant regions. No repertoire was sampled before or during the peak T cell response, only after it. Baseline seropositivity characterized only a handful of AZD1222 recipients. Donors were largely white British and mainly female; clonal diversity was possibly underestimated.

The CDR3 is 15 residues long. Germline CDR1 reads SEHNR; CDR2 reads FQNEAQ (reference sequence). Trimming stripped 4 bases from V and 2 bases from J, with 14 bases between. The protocol was immunoSEQ multiplex PCR, while the TCRdb copy is restricted to in-frame clones and leaves out a portion. This sample has more than 150,000 clones, with just over 90% found just once. On this clone: The antigen is undetermined.

The source material was peripheral blood, sampled 28 days after the second AZD1222 dose. The TCR sequence derives from an adult who received the AZD1222 COVID-19 vaccine. V gene TRBV7-9 combines with J gene TRBJ2-5; either TRBD1 or TRBD2 may fit D (6 bases each). CDR3 protein: CASSSTPGAQETQYF. DNA for the CDR3: TGTGCCAGCAGCTCTACGCCGGGGGCTCAAGAGACCCAGTACTTC.